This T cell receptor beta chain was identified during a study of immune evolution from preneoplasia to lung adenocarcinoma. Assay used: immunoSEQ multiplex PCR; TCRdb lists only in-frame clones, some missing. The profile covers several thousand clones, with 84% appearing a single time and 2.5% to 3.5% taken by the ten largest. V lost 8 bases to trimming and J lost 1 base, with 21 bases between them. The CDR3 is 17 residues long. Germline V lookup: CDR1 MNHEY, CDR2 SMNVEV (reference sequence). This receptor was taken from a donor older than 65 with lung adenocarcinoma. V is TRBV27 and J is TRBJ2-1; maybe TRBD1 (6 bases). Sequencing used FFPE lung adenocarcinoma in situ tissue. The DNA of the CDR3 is TGTGCCAGCGCCCCTCAGGGGCTGGTGAGGTCCTACAATGAGCAGTTCTTC. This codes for CASAPQGLVRSYNEQFF.